This is a list of T cell receptor beta chains from one sample in a study of OX40 agonist ivuxolimab in advanced cancers. TCRdb's copy holds only in-frame clones and misses some; the assay was immunoSEQ multiplex PCR. The sample contains 45,000 to 55,000 clones, around 81% of which appear only once. The specimen was CD4+ or CD8+ T cells sorted from blood, collected in a trial of the OX40 agonist ivuxolimab. These receptors all come from an adult with an advanced solid tumor such as melanoma, head and neck, liver or kidney cancer. CDR3s include the opening cysteine and the closing phenylalanine or tryptophan. D genes are given only for firm matches. Clone size is shown for a subset of rows, as once, few, many or a class of expanded clone.

v_call	j_call	clone_size	d_call	cdr3_nt	cdr3_aa
TRBV6-1	TRBJ1-1	NA	NA	TGTGCCAGCAGTCTCCAGAACACTGAAGCTTTCTTT	CASSLQNTEAFF
TRBV5-1	TRBJ2-2	NA	NA	TGCGCCAGCCATCATTCCCCCCTGGCAGAGAACACCGGGGAGCTGTTTTTT	CASHHSPLAENTGELFF
TRBV6-5	TRBJ1-1	NA	NA	TGTGCCAGCAGTTACGGGGATTACACTGAAGCTTTCTTT	CASSYGDYTEAFF
TRBV6-1	TRBJ1-1	NA	NA	TGTGCCAGCAGTCCACCCATCAGAACTGAAGCTTTCTTT	CASSPPIRTEAFF
TRBV9	TRBJ2-1	NA	TRBD1	TGTGCCAGCAGCGTAGAGGGGACAGCTTACAATGAGCAGTTCTTC	CASSVEGTAYNEQFF
TRBV19	TRBJ1-3	once	NA	TGTGCCAGTAGTATGAGGAGGACTCCCTGGGAAAACACCATATATTTT	CASSMRRTPWENTIYF
TRBV30	TRBJ1-3	NA	TRBD1	TGTGCCTGGAGTGCTGCGACAGGGGGAACTGGAAACACCATATATTTT	CAWSAATGGTGNTIYF
TRBV27	TRBJ2-7	NA	TRBD1	TGTGCCAGCAGTCCTGTTGACAGGGGCTACGAGCAGTACTTC	CASSPVDRGYEQYF
TRBV13	TRBJ2-7	NA	TRBD2	TGTGCCAGCAGTCGCGGGACTAGCGCCTCCTACGAGCAGTACTTC	CASSRGTSASYEQYF
TRBV28	TRBJ2-3	NA	TRBD1	TGTGCCAGCAGTCCGATGGGACAGAACACGCAGTATTTT	CASSPMGQNTQYF
TRBV5-6	TRBJ1-3	few	NA	TGTGCCAGCAGCTTGGCAGGGGAAGCTGGAAACACCATATATTTT	CASSLAGEAGNTIYF
TRBV5-4	TRBJ2-1	NA	TRBD1	TGTGCCAGCAGCCAATTGTATCTAGCAGGGGGCAAGGGCAATGAGCAGTTCTTC	CASSQLYLAGGKGNEQFF
TRBV7-8	TRBJ2-7	NA	NA	TGTGCCAGCAGTTCCGAGGGGGGATACGAGCAGTACTTC	CASSSEGGYEQYF
TRBV7-9	TRBJ2-3	NA	NA	TGTGCCAGCAGCCCGGACTGGGAGGATACGCAGTATTTT	CASSPDWEDTQYF
TRBV28	TRBJ1-1	NA	NA	TGTGCCAGCAGTTTAGTTCCCCAGAACACTGAAGCTTTCTTT	CASSLVPQNTEAFF
TRBV7-9	TRBJ1-1	NA	NA	TGTGCCAGCAGCTTAGAGCAGTACACTGAAGCTTTCTTT	CASSLEQYTEAFF
TRBV7-8	TRBJ2-2	NA	NA	TGTGCCAGCAGCCCCACGGTGGGGCCCGGGGAGCTGTTTTTT	CASSPTVGPGELFF
TRBV9	TRBJ1-2	few	NA	TGTGCCAGCGCGGGCGAGGGGTTTTACTATGGCTACACCTTC	CASAGEGFYYGYTF
TRBV2	TRBJ2-1	NA	NA	TGTGCCAGCAGTGATGTGAGCTCCTACAATGAGCAGTTCTTC	CASSDVSSYNEQFF
TRBV4-3	TRBJ2-1	few	NA	TGCGCCAGCAGCGACAGGAGGAATGAGCAGTTCTTC	CASSDRRNEQFF
TRBV27	TRBJ2-1	NA	NA	TGTGCCAGCAGTTTATCCGCGGGTGACTACAATGAGCAGTTCTTC	CASSLSAGDYNEQFF
TRBV27	TRBJ2-3	NA	NA	TGTGCCAGCAGACGCTCCGGGGCCCAGGGGGATACGCAGTATTTT	CASRRSGAQGDTQYF
TRBV5-6	TRBJ1-1	NA	NA	TGTGCCAGCAACTTGGTGGTGGGCACTGAAGCTTTCTTT	CASNLVVGTEAFF
TRBV7-6	TRBJ1-2	NA	NA	TGTGCCAGCAGCTTAGACGGTGGCTACACCTTC	CASSLDGGYTF
TRBV6-6	TRBJ2-5	few	NA	TGTGCCAGCAGTTACTCTGGGGAGACCCAGTACTTC	CASSYSGETQYF
TRBV7-7	TRBJ1-1	NA	NA	TGTGCCAGCAGCTTCCAGATGAACACTGAAGCTTTCTTT	CASSFQMNTEAFF
TRBV28	TRBJ2-7	NA	TRBD2	TGTGCCAGCACCGGACTAGCGGGAGTTGGAGGCGACGAGCAGTACTTC	CASTGLAGVGGDEQYF
TRBV19	TRBJ2-7	NA	TRBD1	TGTGCCAGTAGTCGCCGGGACAGCTCCTACGAGCAGTACTTC	CASSRRDSSYEQYF
TRBV5-4	TRBJ1-6	NA	NA	TGTGCCAGCAGACCTAGGGACGGGAATTCACCCCTCCACTTT	CASRPRDGNSPLHF
TRBV27	TRBJ2-7	NA	TRBD2	TGTGCCAGCAGTCCCCGGGAGGACCCCTACGAGCAGTACTTC	CASSPREDPYEQYF
TRBV10-2	TRBJ2-1	NA	NA	TGCGCCAGCAGTGAGCGGGCCCATCAGGGTGAGCAGTTCTTC	CASSERAHQGEQFF
TRBV15	TRBJ2-7	medium-sized	TRBD1	TGTGCCACCAGCTCTAACCTTGACAGGGACGAGCAGTACTTC	CATSSNLDRDEQYF
TRBV11-3	TRBJ2-2	NA	TRBD2	TGTGCCAGCAGCTTGCTGGGGCTAGCGGACACCGGGGAGCTGTTTTTT	CASSLLGLADTGELFF
TRBV6-6	TRBJ1-5	once	TRBD1	TGTGCCAGCAGTTCCGCAACAGGGGGAGGCAATCAGCCCCAGCATTTT	CASSSATGGGNQPQHF
TRBV7-8	TRBJ2-5	NA	TRBD2	TGTGCCAGCAGCCCGGTGGCTAGCGGTCAAGAGACCCAGTACTTC	CASSPVASGQETQYF
TRBV6-5	TRBJ2-1	NA	TRBD1	TGTGCCAGCAGTTACGGGACAGTCAATGAGCAGTTCTTC	CASSYGTVNEQFF
TRBV6-4	TRBJ1-2	NA	NA	TGTGCCAGCAGTGACTCAGCAGGGGCCTGGACCTTC	CASSDSAGAWTF
TRBV29-1	TRBJ2-6	once	TRBD1	TGCAGCGTTGAAGGAGGGGGCGATACTTCTGGGGCCAACGTCCTGACTTTC	CSVEGGGDTSGANVLTF
TRBV27	TRBJ2-7	NA	TRBD2	TGTGCCACTCAGGCCGACGGGACTAGCGGGTACGAGCAGTACTTC	CATQADGTSGYEQYF
TRBV6-6	TRBJ2-2	NA	NA	TGTGCCAGCAGTGGGGTAAACACCGGGGAGCTGTTTTTT	CASSGVNTGELFF
TRBV7-7	TRBJ2-2	NA	NA	TGTGCCAGCAGCCCGCCTACCGGGGAGCTGTTTTTT	CASSPPTGELFF